This T cell receptor (beta chain) is from a study of T cell responses to AZD1222 COVID-19 vaccine. Study outcomes and limitations: Repertoires were sampled only after the peak T cell response. Breadth and depth of Spike-specific TCRs rose after two AZD1222 doses.

In germline, CDR1 is MDHEN, CDR2 SYDVKM. V lost 6 bases and J 0 bases, leaving 11 bases between the germline ends. The CDR3 contains 15 residues. Assay: immunoSEQ multiplex PCR; the TCRdb copy retains only in-frame clones and omits some. The sample records about 59,000 clones, roughly nine tenths being singletons. As to this clone: Its matching antigen is unknown.

The V and J genes are TRBV28 and TRBJ2-2, with a possible D match to TRBD1 (5 bases). The material sequenced was peripheral blood, taken 28 days after the second AZD1222 dose. This sequence originates from an adult who received the AZD1222 COVID-19 vaccine. The CDR3 region is CASRSQGPNTGELFF. The CDR3, as DNA: TGTGCCAGCAGGTCCCAGGGCCCGAACACCGGGGAGCTGTTTTTT.